One sample yielded the 19 T cell receptor beta chains listed below, sequenced in a study of cytomegalovirus exposure and HLA in healthy donors. The PCR had 60 Vbeta and 13 Jbeta primers. Clones were sequenced by immunoSEQ multiplex PCR, and TCRdb holds only the in-frame ones, with some missing. The sample carries about 210,000 clones, roughly 83% recorded once. The sequenced material came from PBMCs. The receptors originated from a male donor in good health and CMV-seropositive.

The chain is built from TRBV6-6 and TRBJ1-1; D remains ambiguous. The germline CDR1 and CDR2 sequences are MNHNY and SVGAGI (reference sequence). The CDR3 runs to 13 residues. The V end lost 5 bases, the J end lost 0 bases, and 7 bases lay between the germline ends. For the CDR3, the DNA is TGTGCCAGCAGTGGCTCCTTGAACACTGAAGCTTTCTTT. Protein sequence: CASSGSLNTEAFF.

The chain couples TRBV2 to TRBJ2-5, with 7 nucleotides matching TRBD2. Germline V gives CDR1 SNHLY, CDR2 FYNNEI. The V segment lost 8 bases and the J segment 7 bases; nucleotides outside the gene matches: 13. This CDR3 has 14 residues. CDR3 sequence: CASAEERGERTQYF. DNA of the CDR3: TGTGCCAGCGCCGAGGAGCGGGGCGAACGGACCCAGTACTTC.

The rearrangement uses TRBV7-2 and TRBJ1-2, with D possibly matching TRBD1 (6 bases). The germline CDR1 and CDR2 sequences are SGHTA and FQGNSA. The CDR3 totals 15 residues. Deletions cut 7 bases from V and 4 bases from J, with 19 bases between. CDR3 in amino acids: CASTGPAGESYGYTF. The DNA of the CDR3 is TGTGCCAGCACAGGACCGGCAGGGGAATCCTATGGCTACACCTTC.

The chain carries TRBV11-1 and TRBJ2-7, with D possibly matching TRBD2 (6 bases). The V gene's germline CDR1 is SGHAT and CDR2 FQDESV (reference sequence). The V end was cut by 4 bases, the J end by 7 bases, with 17 bases between. The CDR3 loop spans 14 amino acids. CDR3 DNA sequence: TGTGCCAGCAGCTGGACCCCGGGAGCGCGAGAGCAGTACTTC. It yields the protein CASSWTPGAREQYF.

This clone appeared a few times. The chain links TRBV4-1 to TRBJ2-7; 7 bases line up with TRBD2. The germline CDR1 and CDR2 sequences are MGHRA and YSYEKL. J gave up 6 bases and V 3 bases, and 11 bases lay outside the gene matches. There are 15 residues in the CDR3. The CDR3 region has the DNA TGCGCCAGCAGCCACCGAACGGGGGGACCGGGCGAGCAGTACTTC. Encoded protein: CASSHRTGGPGEQYF.

The chain is built from TRBV6-1 and TRBJ2-1; TRBD2 matches 7 bases. The germline V gene has CDR1 MNHNS and CDR2 SASEGT. V shed 4 bases and J 9 bases; nucleotides not matched to a gene: 3. The CDR3 consists of 12 residues. The CDR3 nucleotides are TGTGCCAGCAGTGCTAGCGGCGGTGAGCAGTTCTTC. Translating it yields CASSASGGEQFF.

This clone was seen only a few times. V is TRBV5-1 and J is TRBJ1-4; TRBD1 is a possible D gene (5 bases). This CDR3 has 16 residues. The germline CDR1 and CDR2 sequences are SGHRS and YFSETQ. Trimming took off 3 bases at V and 5 bases at J, with 17 bases between the two ends. The CDR3 DNA reads TGCGCCAGCAGCTCCTCTCCTCGGGGGGTGAATGAAAAACTGTTTTTT. It translates to CASSSSPRGVNEKLFF.

The chain's CDR3 is CASSPDRYYEQYF. The CDR3 DNA is TGTGCCAGCAGTCCCGACAGGTACTACGAGCAGTACTTC. The chain links TRBV25-1 to TRBJ2-7; weak D call: TRBD1 (6 bases). The germline V and J ends were trimmed by 5 bases and 3 bases, with 11 bases remaining between them. The CDR3 covers 13 residues. The germline V gene encodes CDR1 MGHDK and CDR2 SYGVNS.

This clone came up once. The genes are TRBV19 and TRBJ2-7, with D possibly TRBD2 on 8 matching bases. The CDR3 length is 15 residues. Between the trimmed V and J ends, which lost 6 bases and 4 bases, there was a span of 19 bases. The germline CDR1 and CDR2 sequences are LNHDA and SQIVND (reference sequence). The CDR3 region is CASSPGGAGVYEQYF. The CDR3 DNA is TGTGCCAGTAGCCCAGGGGGAGCGGGAGTTTACGAGCAGTACTTC.

This chain joins TRBV19 and TRBJ1-1; D unclear. The CDR3 loop spans 13 amino acids. Germline CDR1 LNHDA, CDR2 SQIVND (reference sequence). V lost 4 bases, J lost 2 bases, and 8 bases lay in between. Here the CDR3 reads CASSSAGNTEAFF. CDR3 nucleotide sequence: TGTGCCAGTAGTAGTGCGGGAAACACTGAAGCTTTCTTT.

Details on this clone: Other nucleotide sequences in the sample specify the same CDR3. V is TRBV5-1 and J is TRBJ2-5; 7 bases agree with TRBD1. The CDR3 has 13 residues. Germline CDR1 SGHRS, CDR2 YFSETQ. Trimming removed 4 bases from V and 2 bases from J; junction bases left unmatched: 2. CDR3 in amino acids: CASSGDSQETQYF. CDR3 DNA sequence: TGCGCCAGCAGCGGGGACAGTCAAGAGACCCAGTACTTC.

This clone has just a few counts. The rearrangement uses TRBV10-3 and TRBJ1-6; the match to TRBD1 covers 9 bases. The CDR3 runs to 14 residues. Germline trimming cut 6 bases from V and 7 bases from J; bases unmatched to any gene: 4. The V gene's germline CDR1 is ENHRY and CDR2 SYGVKD. The CDR3 is CAIREGQGNSPLHF. CDR3 nucleotide sequence: TGTGCCATCAGGGAGGGACAGGGAAATTCACCCCTCCACTTT.

The CDR3 reads CASSTDGGSGTEAFF. The DNA for the CDR3 is TGCGCCAGCAGCACAGACGGGGGAAGCGGCACTGAAGCTTTCTTT. J is TRBJ1-1 and V is TRBV5-1; possible D gene TRBD1, 5 bases. The V and J ends lost 4 bases and 4 bases respectively, with 17 bases between them. The CDR3 is 15 residues long. Per germline, CDR1 SGHRS and CDR2 YFSETQ.

This clone was recorded only once. V gene TRBV6-5 combines with J gene TRBJ2-3; TRBD2 agrees at 8 bases. J lost 5 bases, V lost 4 bases, and 8 bases had no gene match. The CDR3 spans 15 residues. From germline, CDR1 is MNHEY and CDR2 SVGAGI. The CDR3 DNA is TGTGCCAGCAGTTTCTCGGGGGGGACCCGAGATACGCAGTATTTT. This gives the protein CASSFSGGTRDTQYF.

This clone showed up just a few times. This chain uses TRBV27 with TRBJ1-2; 11 bases match TRBD1. CDR3 length equals 17 residues. Germline values: CDR1 MNHEY, CDR2 SMNVEV (reference sequence). Trimming cost V 2 bases and J 0 bases; bases outside gene matches: 5. CDR3 in DNA: TGTGCCAGCAGTTTAGCCGGGGACAGGGGGTCTAACTATGGCTACACCTTC. This gives the protein CASSLAGDRGSNYGYTF.

This CDR3 is CASSLSRSYEQYF. CDR3 nucleotides: TGTGCCAGCAGCTTATCGCGATCCTACGAGCAGTACTTC. The rearrangement uses TRBV7-2 and TRBJ2-5; D ambiguous. The J call is in doubt because the DNA end fits TRBJ2-7 better. Germline lookup yields CDR1 SGHTA and CDR2 FQGNSA. There are 13 residues in the CDR3.

This chain's CDR3 is CASSLQGTQYF. CDR3 nucleotides: TGTGCCAGCAGCTTACAGGGTACGCAGTATTTT. The chain links TRBV7-2 to TRBJ2-3; D is perhaps TRBD1 (5 bases). V was trimmed by 2 bases and J by 8 bases, leaving 5 bases between them. CDR3 length equals 11 residues. Germline V gene sequence: CDR1 SGHTA, CDR2 FQGNSA.

The rearrangement links TRBV7-2 to TRBJ2-2, with a tentative D call TRBD1 (5 bases). The CDR3 is 15 residues long. CDR1 is SGHTA and CDR2 is FQGNSA in the germline V gene. The V and J ends lost 1 base and 7 bases respectively, with 13 bases between them. The CDR3 sequence: CASSLVWTNDGELFF. DNA of the CDR3: TGTGCCAGCAGCTTAGTCTGGACAAACGACGGGGAGCTGTTTTTT.

The chain carries TRBV6-4 and TRBJ2-2; D ambiguous. Germline CDR1 and CDR2: MRHNA and SNTAGT. This CDR3 spans 12 amino acids. V gave up 8 bases and J gave up 0 bases, with 4 bases separating them. CDR3 residues: CASAANTGELFF. The CDR3 region has the DNA TGTGCCAGCGCGGCGAACACCGGGGAGCTGTTTTTT.